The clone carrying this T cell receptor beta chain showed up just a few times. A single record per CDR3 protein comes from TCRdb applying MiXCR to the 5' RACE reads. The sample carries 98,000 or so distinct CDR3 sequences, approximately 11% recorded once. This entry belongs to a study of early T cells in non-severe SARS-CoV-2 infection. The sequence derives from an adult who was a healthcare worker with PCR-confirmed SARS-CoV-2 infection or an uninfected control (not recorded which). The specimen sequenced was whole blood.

The CDR3 protein is CSARSQSFYNEQFF. The DNA for the CDR3 is TGCAGTGCTCGATCTCAGAGTTTCTACAATGAGCAGTTCTTC. The chain has TRBV20-1 and TRBJ2-1; no firm D call. This CDR3 is 14 amino acids long. CDR1 is DFQATT, CDR2 SNEGSKA, per germline (reference sequence). V lost 5 bases and J lost 3, with 14 bases in between.